This note documents a single TCR beta chain sequence. The antigen it binds to is not known. No base quality information exists; no much larger clone differs at one position. The study was a case-control design nested within a healthcare worker cohort in London, UK, with weekly nasopharyngeal swab PCR tests and blood sampling. Healthcare workers were recruited between 23 and 31 March 2020, during the week of the UK lockdown, and were followed weekly for up to about 15 weeks. CDR1 and CDR2 were assigned from the germline V gene as MGHRA and YSYEKL. The CDR3 spans 15 residues, from the cysteine through the phenylalanine. Just the 45-base CDR3 DNA is kept, in frame starting at base 1. V loses 4 bases at its end and J loses 8 bases; junction bases beyond the gene matches: 6. These data belong to a study of early T cells in non-severe SARS-CoV-2 infection (dated by TCRdb to the early 2020s). The study in broad terms: Bulk RNA from unsorted whole blood was used for TCR sequencing, so alpha and beta chains could not be paired. Broader findings and caveats from the paper: VDJdb matching was skewed toward anti-spike CD8 responses and likely underestimated virus-specific expansions by missing private and CD4 specificities.

Receptors were amplified or captured by 5' RACE. TCRdb names NextSeq 500 as the instrument used. In the TCR library protocol, unique molecular identifiers were attached to individual cDNA molecules to correct for PCR bias and sequencing error. Both TCR alpha and beta chains were sequenced, and tight co-correlation was observed between alpha and beta sequence abundances in each sample. The authors processed their data as follows. V gene, J gene and CDR3 annotation of TCR sequences was performed with Decombinator V4. Expanded TCRs were defined as changing significantly between any two time points under a Poisson model with p below 0.0001. TCR abundances were normalised to the total number of TCRs sequenced per sample and expressed as counts per million. TRAV1-2 paired with TRAJ12, TRAJ20 or TRAJ33 defined MAIT TCRs, while TRAV10 paired with TRAJ18 defined iNKT TCRs. A search of VDJdb, accessed on 1 November 2021, was run for TCRs annotated to CMV, EBV and SARS-CoV-2, with TCRs annotated for multiple antigens excluded. TCRdb handled the public reads itself, with Q25 trimming in fastp and clone calling in MiXCR, and kept productive beta chains. When rows share a CDR3 protein, they turn into one entry using the most common DNA and genes. These V and J calls derive from TCRdb rather than the authors' analysis. This sample gives about 43,000 distinct CDR3 sequences in total; approximately 11% of them show up just once. The leading ten clones occupy about 9.6% of the sample.

The rearranged segments are TRBV4-1 and TRBJ1-6; the junction holds 9 bases that match TRBD1. The clonotype comes from an adult who was a healthcare worker with PCR-confirmed SARS-CoV-2 infection or an uninfected control (not recorded which). Sequencing used whole blood. The DNA sequence follows: TGCGCCAGCAGCCTCGCCAGGACAGGGGATTCACCCCTCCACTTT. Its coded protein is CASSLARTGDSPLHF.